The 26 T cell receptor beta chains in this list originate from one sample, sequenced in a study of blood T cell repertoires in COVID-19. Profiling relied on immunoSEQ multiplex PCR, and the TCRdb table lists in-frame clones only, not all of them. The sample lists about 140,000 clones; almost 80% were seen once. The sequenced sample consisted of PBMCs or T cells enriched from blood (not recorded which). These receptors all come from a woman between 50 and 59 years old who had recovered from COVID-19.

The chain combines TRBV6-2 or TRBV6-3 with TRBJ2-7; D not resolved. Germline V gene sequence: CDR1 MNHEY, CDR2 SVGEGT. This CDR3 is 11 amino acids long. V was cut by 2 bases and J by 4 bases, with 3 bases left in between. The CDR3 DNA reads TGTGCCAGCAGTTACGAGTACGAGCAGTACTTC. The encoded protein is CASSYEYEQYF.

This clone was seen just once. The rearrangement uses TRBV11-1 and TRBJ2-5, with a weak D call TRBD1 (6 bases). The CDR3 length is 15 residues. Germline CDR1 SGHAT, CDR2 FQDESV (reference sequence). Deletions cut 3 bases from V and 2 bases from J, with 13 bases between. The CDR3 bases are TGTGCCAGCAGCTTCGGGCAGGGGATTCAAGAGACCCAGTACTTC. It yields the protein CASSFGQGIQETQYF.

The V call is TRBV19, the J call TRBJ1-4, with D maybe TRBD1 (6 bases). Trimming shortened V by 5 bases and J by 0 bases, and 19 bases separated the two germline ends. Germline values: CDR1 LNHDA, CDR2 SQIVND (reference sequence). This CDR3 is built from 18 residues. The CDR3 here is CASSAGTSSHPTNEKLFF. Written as DNA, the CDR3 is TGTGCCAGTAGTGCCGGGACAAGTAGTCACCCAACTAATGAAAAACTGTTTTTT.

CDR3 in amino acids: CASSPRDSPPYNEQFF. In nucleotides, the CDR3 is TGTGCCAGCAGCCCCCGGGACAGTCCTCCCTACAATGAGCAGTTCTTC. This chain links TRBV7-3 with TRBJ2-1; TRBD1 agrees at 7 bases. V lost 5 bases and J lost 2; bases outside the gene matches: 9. This CDR3 has 16 amino acids. Germline lookup yields CDR1 SGHTA and CDR2 FQGTGA.

This clone was recorded at least ten times. Sequence at one end of the junction differs from germline and may be a read error. This chain links TRBV9 with TRBJ1-1; the match to TRBD1 covers 7 bases. This CDR3 has 15 amino acids. Germline loops: CDR1 SGDLS, CDR2 YYNGEE. CDR3 loop: CASSVLQGMKTEAFF. CDR3 coding DNA: TGTGCCAGCAGCGTTTTACAGGGGATGAAGACTGAAGCTTTCTTT.

The rearrangement uses TRBV7-9 and TRBJ2-5, with 7 nucleotides matching TRBD2. J lost 5 bases, V lost 3 bases, and 6 bases had no gene match. This CDR3 comprises 14 residues. Per germline, CDR1 SEHNR and CDR2 FQNEAQ (reference sequence). The CDR3: CASSLRWGGETQYF. In DNA form, the CDR3 reads TGTGCCAGCAGCTTGAGGTGGGGAGGGGAGACCCAGTACTTC.

J is TRBJ2-1 and V is TRBV11-3; 8 bases agree with TRBD2. The V gene's germline CDR1 is SGHNT and CDR2 YENEEA. V shed 0 bases and J 7 bases; nucleotides not matched to a gene: 2. The CDR3 is made up of 14 amino acids. The CDR3 loop reads CASSLESGGNEQFF. The CDR3, as DNA: TGTGCCAGCAGCTTAGAATCGGGGGGGAATGAGCAGTTCTTC.

CDR3 amino acids: CATSRERTGGISNEKLFF. The CDR3 bases are TGTGCCACCAGCAGAGAGAGGACAGGGGGCATCTCTAATGAAAAACTGTTTTTT. The chain uses TRBV15 and TRBJ1-4; 11 bases are shared with TRBD1. This CDR3 is 18 amino acids long. Germline V lookup: CDR1 LNHNV, CDR2 YYDKDF (reference sequence). The V and J ends lost 0 bases and 3 bases, in that order; junction bases with no gene match: 6.

The chain recombines TRBV6-1 with TRBJ1-5; 7 bases align to TRBD1. V was clipped by 2 bases and J by 11 bases; unmatched bases: 15. The CDR3 consists of 16 residues. In germline, CDR1 is MNHNS, CDR2 SASEGT. The CDR3 region has the DNA TGTGCCAGCAGTGAAAGGGGACAGCCCTTGAGATTGGCCCAGCATTTT. Its translation is CASSERGQPLRLAQHF.

The V and J genes are TRBV27 and TRBJ2-2; TRBD2 is a possible D gene (5 bases). The V and J ends lost 4 bases and 4 bases respectively, with 22 bases between them. This CDR3 comprises 18 residues. CDR1 is MNHEY and CDR2 is SMNVEV in the germline V gene (reference sequence). CDR3 sequence (DNA): TGTGCCAGCAGTTCCACCGGCCCCGGGGTTATGGGCACCGGGGAGCTGTTTTTT. Amino acids: CASSSTGPGVMGTGELFF.

The V call is TRBV10-2, the J call TRBJ1-3; D gene ambiguous. The germline CDR1 and CDR2 sequences are WSHSY and SAAADI. This CDR3 has 12 amino acids. Between the trimmed V and J ends, which lost 7 bases and 4 bases, there was a span of 8 bases. The CDR3 nucleotides are TGCGCCAGCATGGTCAGAGGAAACACCATATATTTT. This sequence encodes CASMVRGNTIYF.

V usage is TRBV9 and J usage is TRBJ2-5, with D perhaps TRBD1 (6 bases). Germline CDR1 is SGDLS and CDR2 is YYNGEE. Trimming took 2 bases from V and 1 from J, leaving 9 bases between them. This CDR3 region has 14 residues. CDR3 protein: CASSVGTLQETQYF. The DNA for the CDR3 is TGTGCCAGCAGCGTGGGGACACTCCAAGAGACCCAGTACTTC.

The chain employs TRBV3-1 (or the pseudogene TRBV3-2) and TRBJ2-1; tentatively, D is TRBD2 (6 bases). The V gene lost 4 bases and the J gene lost 0 bases, with 19 bases spanning the gap. This CDR3 is 18 amino acids long. Germline V gives CDR1 LGHDT, CDR2 YNNKEL (reference sequence). CDR3 sequence: CASSRGARFLSSYNEQFF. CDR3 DNA sequence: TGTGCCAGCAGCCGCGGGGCTCGCTTCCTGAGCTCCTACAATGAGCAGTTCTTC.

The rearrangement uses TRBV11-1 and TRBJ1-3; D unclear. The length of the CDR3 is 14 residues. Germline CDR1 reads SGHAT; CDR2 reads FQDESV (reference sequence). V shed 5 bases and J shed 2 bases, with 10 bases lying between them. The CDR3 DNA sequence: TGTGCCAGCAGCGAGGAGTCCGCTGGAAACACCATATATTTT. Its translation: CASSEESAGNTIYF. Looking up the rest from reference TRBV11-1 and TRBJ1-3 gives the full variable domain: EAEVAQSPRYKITEKSQAVAFWCDPISGHATLYWYRQILGQGPELLVQFQDESVVDDSQLPKDRFSAERLKGVDSTLKIQPAELGDSAMYLCASSEESAGNTIYFGEGSWLTVV.

CDR3 nucleotide sequence: TGTGCCAGCAGCGCGGGACCGTGGTGGACCTTC. It yields the protein CASSAGPWWTF. The chain carries TRBV5-6 and TRBJ1-2; weak D call: TRBD1 (5 bases). The CDR3 is 11 amino acids. Germline V gives CDR1 SGHDT, CDR2 YYEEEE. Trimming took off 4 bases at V and 14 bases at J, with 15 bases between the two ends.

V gene TRBV9 combines with J gene TRBJ2-4, with TRBD1 identical over 10 bases. The CDR3 extends over 14 amino acids. From germline, CDR1 is SGDLS and CDR2 YYNGEE. V was pared by 0 bases and J by 7 bases, with 1 base of the junction left unmatched. The CDR3 nucleotides read TGTGCCAGCAGCGTAGCGGGACAGGGGAACATTCAGTACTTC. Its translation is CASSVAGQGNIQYF.

This clone was observed once. V gene TRBV3-1 (or the pseudogene TRBV3-2) combines with J gene TRBJ1-3, with D maybe TRBD1 (6 bases). Germline CDR1 reads LGHDT; CDR2 reads YNNKEL (reference sequence). The V gene lost 6 bases and the J gene lost 3 bases, with 18 bases spanning the gap. The CDR3 totals 16 residues. The CDR3 bases are TGTGCCAGCAGTCTACAGGGAACCTTTATTGGAAACACCATATATTTT. Translating it yields CASSLQGTFIGNTIYF.

V is TRBV19 and J is TRBJ2-7; 9 bases agree with TRBD2. Germline-derived CDR1 and CDR2 are LNHDA and SQIVND (reference sequence). The CDR3 runs to 15 residues. Germline trimming cut 3 bases from V and 3 bases from J; bases unmatched to any gene: 6. The CDR3 is CASSIAAGGSYEQYF. The CDR3, as DNA: TGTGCCAGTAGTATTGCGGCGGGAGGGAGCTACGAGCAGTACTTC.

The chain recombines TRBV10-3 with TRBJ1-4, with 11 bases identical to TRBD1. The CDR3 spans 15 residues. Germline loops: CDR1 ENHRY, CDR2 SYGVKD. V lost 7 bases and J lost 11; bases outside the gene matches: 12. The CDR3 region is CAITEVGDRGEKLFF. DNA for the CDR3: TGTGCCATCACCGAGGTAGGGGACAGGGGGGAGAAACTGTTTTTT.

The chain employs TRBV10-2 and TRBJ2-5, with D perhaps matching TRBD1 (6 bases). Germline CDR1 and CDR2: WSHSY and SAAADI. This CDR3 is 16 amino acids long. The V and J ends lost 2 bases and 7 bases respectively, with 20 bases between them. The CDR3 sequence: CASSEKLGGHWGTQYF. CDR3 nucleotides: TGCGCCAGCAGTGAGAAGCTTGGGGGCCACTGGGGGACCCAGTACTTC.

The chain couples TRBV28 to TRBJ2-5; D uncertain. V was cut by 3 bases and J by 2 bases, with 10 bases left in between. CDR3 length: 14 amino acids. Germline CDR1 MDHEN, CDR2 SYDVKM. In nucleotides, the CDR3 is TGTGCCAGCAGTTTGGGCAGGCCACAAGAGACCCAGTACTTC. This translates into CASSLGRPQETQYF.

The chain has TRBV19 and TRBJ2-4; TRBD1 matches at 10 bases. CDR1 LNHDA and CDR2 SQIVND come from the germline V gene (reference sequence). Trimming at V came to 3 bases and at J to 7 bases, leaving 9 bases not matched to a gene. The CDR3 extends over 16 amino acids. The CDR3 spells CASSIRDRGVFNIQYF. The CDR3 DNA reads TGTGCCAGTAGTATTCGGGACAGGGGTGTCTTTAACATTCAGTACTTC.

The rearrangement uses TRBV27 and TRBJ1-1; maybe TRBD1 (6 bases). This CDR3 region has 13 residues. Germline lookup yields CDR1 MNHEY and CDR2 SMNVEV (reference sequence). V was pared by 5 bases and J by 2 bases, with 9 bases between. The CDR3 bases are TGTGCCAGCAGTCAGGACAGAAACACTGAAGCTTTCTTT. Protein product: CASSQDRNTEAFF.

The V gene is TRBV9, the J gene TRBJ1-6; 8 positions agree with TRBD1. CDR1 SGDLS and CDR2 YYNGEE come from the germline V gene. Trimming at V came to 5 bases and at J to 9 bases, leaving 7 bases not matched to a gene. This CDR3 region has 14 residues. The CDR3: CASSVTGGSSPLHF. Here the CDR3 DNA reads TGTGCCAGCAGTGTAACAGGGGGGTCTTCACCCCTCCACTTT.

CDR3 loop: CASSLKQGGHLNYGYTF. The CDR3 DNA reads as TGTGCCAGCAGCTTAAAACAGGGGGGACACCTCAACTATGGCTACACCTTC. The chain uses TRBV7-9 and TRBJ1-2, with 8 bases fitting TRBD1. This CDR3 contains 17 residues. Germline trimming cut 2 bases from V and 2 bases from J; bases unmatched to any gene: 10. Germline V lookup: CDR1 SEHNR, CDR2 FQNEAQ (reference sequence).

V and J are TRBV4-1 and TRBJ1-2; no clear D. CDR1 is MGHRA, CDR2 YSYEKL, per germline. V gave up 0 bases and J gave up 7 bases, with 15 bases separating them. CDR3 length equals 15 residues. Written as DNA, the CDR3 is TGCGCCAGCAGCCAAGATTTCTCCCAAACCGGTGGCTACACCTTC. It yields the protein CASSQDFSQTGGYTF.